Presented here are 27 T cell receptor beta chains from one specimen sequenced in a study of radiation and T cells in renal cell carcinoma. Stated time point: baseline pretreatment blood. Treatment defined: 15 Gy SBRT to primary tumor, nephrectomy 4 weeks later. Measured with immunoSEQ multiplex PCR; TCRdb has only the in-frame clones, and not every one. The sample yields around 140,000 clones, approximately 87% seen once. This sample comprised blood, obtained from a patient whose treatment included radiotherapy and nephrectomy. The receptor source for this set is a woman aged 45-65 years with renal cell carcinoma.

The gene calls are TRBV6-6 and TRBJ2-3; D not resolved. Trimming took off 2 bases at V and 4 bases at J, with 16 bases between the two ends. From germline, CDR1 is MNHNY and CDR2 SVGAGI (reference sequence). The CDR3 is 16 amino acids. CDR3 DNA: TGTGCCAGCAGTTACCCCCCGGGTCGGTTGGCAGATACGCAGTATTTT. It codes for CASSYPPGRLADTQYF.

DNA of the CDR3: TGTGCCAGCCAACCGGGGGGGCCCGGGGAGCTGTTTTTT. Translating it yields CASQPGGPGELFF. This chain connects TRBV2 to TRBJ2-2; 8 positions agree with TRBD2. The CDR3 contains 13 residues. The V gene's germline CDR1 is SNHLY and CDR2 FYNNEI. V gave up 8 bases and J gave up 6 bases; unmatched junction bases: 5.

This chain uses TRBV14 with TRBJ1-3; D gene unclear. In germline, CDR1 is SGHDN, CDR2 FVKESK. This CDR3 is 12 amino acids long. V was shortened by 1 base and J by 9 bases, with 7 bases between the two germline ends. The CDR3 here is CASSQGRGTIYF. CDR3 nucleotides: TGTGCCAGCAGCCAAGGCCGGGGCACCATATATTTT. The full variable domain, rest sourced from reference TRBV14 and TRBJ1-3, is EAGVTQFPSHSVIEKGQTVTLRCDPISGHDNLYWYRRVMGKEIKFLLHFVKESKQDESGMPNNRFLAERTGGTYSTLKVQPAELEDSGVYFCASSQGRGTIYFGEGSWLTVV.

The rearrangement links TRBV5-6 to TRBJ2-2; TRBD1 or TRBD2 may be the D gene (6 bases each). CDR1 SGHDT and CDR2 YYEEEE come from the germline V gene. The V gene lost 6 bases and the J gene lost 2 bases, with 14 bases spanning the gap. This CDR3 has 15 amino acids. In DNA form, the CDR3 reads TGTGCCAGCACCAAGGGGGGTTTAAACACCGGGGAGCTGTTTTTT. It codes for CASTKGGLNTGELFF.

This chain uses TRBV5-1 with TRBJ2-1; TRBD2 is a possible D gene (5 bases). Trimming cost V 4 bases and J 6 bases, with 14 bases left between them. CDR3 length equals 14 residues. The germline CDR1 and CDR2 sequences are SGHRS and YFSETQ. The CDR3: CASSPTRMVNEQFF. CDR3 in DNA: TGCGCCAGCAGCCCCACTAGGATGGTCAATGAGCAGTTCTTC.

The chain combines TRBV7-2 with TRBJ1-2; D gene unclear. The V and J ends lost 2 bases and 3 bases respectively, with 16 bases between them. Germline V gene sequence: CDR1 SGHTA, CDR2 FQGNSA. The CDR3 runs to 16 residues. The CDR3 region has the DNA TGTGCCAGCAGCTTATTAGTGCCCGGCCCCGACTATGGCTACACCTTC. It is translated as CASSLLVPGPDYGYTF.

The chain links TRBV5-4 to TRBJ1-2; TRBD1 matches at 7 bases. CDR1 is SGHNT, CDR2 YYREEE, per germline (reference sequence). The length of the CDR3 is 14 residues. J lost 6 bases, V lost 1 base, and 6 bases had no gene match. CDR3 protein: CASSLMTGSHGYTF. In nucleotides, the CDR3 is TGTGCCAGCAGCTTGATGACAGGGAGCCATGGCTACACCTTC.

Regarding this clone: The conserved phenylalanine or tryptophan normally closing the CDR3 is absent here, so this likely arose from a read error. The limits of the CDR3 on the DNA are not certain, so only TCRdb's listed CDR3 is given. This sequence joins TRBV7-9 and TRBJ1-1. The germline V gene encodes CDR1 SEHNR and CDR2 FQNEAQ (reference sequence). Counting both end residues, the CDR3 totals 12 amino acids. The CDR3 sequence is CASSLESVAYLV.

The V gene is TRBV7-2, the J gene TRBJ1-2; D is undetermined. This CDR3 contains 13 residues. The ends were cut back, 3 bases at V and 5 bases at J, with 10 bases in the middle. From germline, CDR1 is SGHTA and CDR2 FQGNSA. The CDR3 region has the DNA TGTGCCAGCAGCTTTGACCAGAAATATGGCTACACCTTC. Its translation: CASSFDQKYGYTF.

This sequence joins TRBV19 and TRBJ1-5; D unclear. This CDR3 is built from 14 residues. Trimming shortened V by 5 bases and J by 4 bases, and 12 bases separated the two germline ends. Germline V gene data show CDR1 as LNHDA and CDR2 as SQIVND (reference sequence). The CDR3 region has the DNA TGTGCCAGTAGTGTATTAGACCTAAATCAGCCCCAGCATTTT. As protein: CASSVLDLNQPQHF.

The J gene is TRBJ2-1, the V gene TRBV6-6, with 8 bases identical to TRBD2. Germline CDR1 and CDR2: MNHNY and SVGAGI (reference sequence). V shed 0 bases and J 6 bases; nucleotides not matched to a gene: 7. There are 16 residues in the CDR3. CDR3 region: CASSYSPGGVSNEQFF. The CDR3 DNA reads TGTGCCAGCAGTTACTCTCCGGGGGGGGTCTCCAATGAGCAGTTCTTC.

V gene TRBV19 combines with J gene TRBJ1-2; the D is unclear. The CDR3 runs 12 residues. Germline V gives CDR1 LNHDA, CDR2 SQIVND (reference sequence). The V end was cut by 7 bases, the J end by 4 bases, with 10 bases between. The CDR3 nucleotides read TGTGCCAGTAATGAGGCCGGCTATGGCTACACCTTC. It is translated as CASNEAGYGYTF.

V usage is TRBV7-2 and J usage is TRBJ2-7; D might be TRBD1 or TRBD2, each matching 5 bases. Trimming stripped 9 bases from V and 0 bases from J, with 12 bases between. Per germline, CDR1 SGHTA and CDR2 FQGNSA. The CDR3 consists of 13 residues. The DNA for the CDR3 is TGTGCCAGTTCGGGACGCAACTCCTACGAGCAGTACTTC. The encoded protein is CASSGRNSYEQYF.

The chain employs TRBV6-4 and TRBJ2-2; D is undetermined. The germline V and J ends were trimmed by 0 bases and 10 bases, with 6 bases remaining between them. The CDR3 totals 12 residues. CDR1 and CDR2 from the germline V gene are MRHNA and SNTAGT. This CDR3 is CASSDSKEELFF. The DNA of the CDR3 is TGTGCCAGCAGTGACTCGAAGGAGGAGCTGTTTTTT.

The chain employs TRBV7-2 and TRBJ2-7; D not resolved. V was trimmed by 1 base and J by 5 bases, leaving 9 bases between them. The CDR3 is 13 amino acids. CDR1 SGHTA and CDR2 FQGNSA come from the germline V gene. In DNA, the CDR3 is TGTGCCAGCAGCTTAGAACTGGAAAACGAGCAGTACTTC. Its translation: CASSLELENEQYF.

The chain is built from TRBV4-3 and TRBJ2-1; the D call may be TRBD1 or TRBD2 (5 bases each). Germline V CDR1 and CDR2: LGHNA, YSLEER. The CDR3 is 15 amino acids. The V gene lost 1 base and the J gene lost 4 bases, with 11 bases spanning the gap. The CDR3 loop reads CASSQGGIEYNEQFF. In nucleotides, the CDR3 is TGCGCCAGCAGCCAAGGGGGGATAGAATACAATGAGCAGTTCTTC.

This clone has just a few counts. In DNA, the CDR3 is TGTGCCAGTAGTATCCAACGCACTGAAAAACTGTTTTTT. This gives the protein CASSIQRTEKLFF. The rearrangement links TRBV19 to TRBJ1-4; D unresolved. CDR1 LNHDA and CDR2 SQIVND come from the germline V gene (reference sequence). This CDR3 comprises 13 residues. Trimming removed 3 bases at V and 7 bases at J, with 9 bases between.

The rearrangement joins TRBV5-1 to TRBJ2-5, with 10 bases fitting TRBD2. CDR1 is SGHRS, CDR2 YFSETQ, per germline. The ends lost 1 base at V and 1 base at J; junction bases unmatched: 4. The CDR3 sequence is 16 residues long. In DNA form, the CDR3 reads TGCGCCAGCAGCTTGTCGGCTAGCGGGGGCCAAGAGACCCAGTACTTC. Translating gives CASSLSASGGQETQYF.

The sample holds a few counts of this clone. The chain has TRBV6-5 and TRBJ1-2, with unresolved D. The V end lost 0 bases, the J end lost 1 base, and 6 bases lay between the germline ends. This CDR3 spans 14 amino acids. CDR1 and CDR2 from the germline V gene are MNHEY and SVGAGI. In nucleotides, the CDR3 is TGTGCCAGCAGTTACTCGAATAGTAACTATGGCTACACCTTC. Translating it yields CASSYSNSNYGYTF.

The V gene is TRBV5-1, the J gene TRBJ2-7; 9 nucleotides agree with TRBD2. The CDR3 extends over 13 amino acids. Per germline, CDR1 SGHRS and CDR2 YFSETQ. Losses at the gene ends were 5 bases for V and 2 bases for J; bases not matched to a gene: 2. In DNA form, the CDR3 reads TGCGCCAGCAGGACTAGCGGAACCTACGAGCAGTACTTC. Translation: CASRTSGTYEQYF.

The chain has TRBV6-4 and TRBJ2-3; D ambiguous. The V end was cut by 0 bases, the J end by 6 bases, with 7 bases between. CDR1 and CDR2 (germline): MRHNA, SNTAGT. The CDR3 loop spans 13 amino acids. This chain's CDR3 is CASSDSIADTQYF. As DNA, the CDR3 is TGTGCCAGCAGTGACTCGATCGCGGATACGCAGTATTTT.

This chain links TRBV28 with TRBJ2-7, with D uncertain. CDR1 is MDHEN and CDR2 is SYDVKM in the germline V gene. This CDR3 is 14 amino acids long. The V gene lost 7 bases and the J gene lost 5 bases, with 18 bases spanning the gap. The CDR3 here is CASTPRLNPHEQYF. Here the CDR3 DNA reads TGTGCCAGCACACCTAGGCTTAACCCCCACGAGCAGTACTTC.

The chain employs TRBV19 and TRBJ2-2; TRBD2 might be the D (5 bases). Trimming took 0 bases from V and 5 from J, leaving 13 bases between them. Germline V lookup: CDR1 LNHDA, CDR2 SQIVND (reference sequence). The CDR3 has 16 amino acids. The CDR3 region has the DNA TGTGCCAGTAGTATAGACCCGGGAAGTCGGACCGGGGAGCTGTTTTTT. It codes for CASSIDPGSRTGELFF.

The gene calls are TRBV2 and TRBJ2-3, with 8 bases lining up with TRBD2. Germline CDR1 and CDR2: SNHLY and FYNNEI. J was trimmed by 2 bases and V by 4 bases; bases with no gene match: 5. The CDR3 contains 15 residues. CDR3 region: CASSGMRGATDTQYF. The CDR3, as DNA: TGTGCCAGCAGTGGGATGCGGGGGGCCACAGATACGCAGTATTTT.

This clone was detected once. The DNA for the CDR3 is TGTGCCAGCAGTTACTCGTCCGGGCCCTATGGCTACACCTTC. Protein: CASSYSSGPYGYTF. The rearrangement uses TRBV6-5 and TRBJ1-2; no definite D call. CDR1 is MNHEY, CDR2 SVGAGI, per germline. The CDR3 has 14 amino acids. V lost 0 bases and J 4 bases, leaving 9 bases between the germline ends.

The rearrangement uses TRBV10-3 and TRBJ1-4, with D possibly matching TRBD1 (5 bases). The V and J ends lost 3 bases and 1 base respectively, with 6 bases between them. CDR3 length equals 14 residues. Looked up from germline, CDR1 is ENHRY and CDR2 is SYGVKD. This chain's CDR3 is CAISEGETNEKLFF. CDR3 in DNA: TGTGCCATCAGTGAAGGGGAAACTAATGAAAAACTGTTTTTT.

This clone has only a few counts. The chain has TRBV28 and TRBJ2-7, with 7 bases aligning to TRBD1. The CDR3 contains 14 residues. Germline CDR1 and CDR2: MDHEN and SYDVKM. Germline trimming cut 5 bases from V and 3 bases from J; bases unmatched to any gene: 7. Written as DNA, the CDR3 is TGTGCCAGCAGTGCAATAGGACAGGTCTACGAGCAGTACTTC. Amino acid sequence: CASSAIGQVYEQYF. The full variable domain, with the rest looked up from reference TRBV28 and TRBJ2-7, is DVKVTQSSRYLVKRTGEKVFLECVQDMDHENMFWYRQDPGLGLRLIYFSYDVKMKEKGDIPEGYSVSREKKERFSLILESASTNQTSMYLCASSAIGQVYEQYFGPGTRLTVT.